The sequence of this T cell receptor beta chain was determined in a study of blood T cells in healthy people across ages. Study-level information: There was about one barcoded beta molecule captured by template switching per two T cells.

Findings and limits, study-wide: The authors considered diversity estimates from one million T cells to be underestimates. Possibly confounding the expanded clonotype changes was the fact that donor CMV status was unknown.

A second PCR of 7 to 11 cycles used a sample-barcoded 5' primer and a J-beta primer mix. Every single cDNA molecule received a tag from a template-switch adaptor with 12 random nucleotides. One entry per CDR3 protein, called by TCRdb with MiXCR from the 5' RACE reads. The profile shows about 970,000 distinct CDR3 sequences, roughly half of them singletons. This CDR3 region has 14 residues. Trimming shortened V by 5 bases and J by 10 bases, and 18 bases separated the two germline ends. The germline V gene has CDR1 SGHVS and CDR2 FQNEAQ. This clonotype has only a few counts. The antigen remains unidentified.

The specimen was blood. The TCR originated in a woman aged 55 to 70 in good health. This chain uses TRBV7-8 with TRBJ2-1; D is perhaps TRBD2 (6 bases). Written as DNA, the CDR3 is TGTGCCAGCAGCCCAAGCCGGGGGTCTAGGGAGCAGTTCTTC. Translation: CASSPSRGSREQFF. Based on the CDR3 plus reference TRBV7-8 and TRBJ2-1, the full variable domain is GAGVSQSPRYKVAKRGQDVALRCDPISGHVSLFWYQQALGQGPEFLTYFQNEAQLDKSGLPSDRFFAERPEGSVSTLKIQRTQQEDSAVYLCASSPSRGSREQFFGPGTRLTVL.